This TCR beta chain was retrieved from a study of cytomegalovirus exposure and HLA in healthy donors. Amplification used 60 Vbeta primers and 13 Jbeta primers. Assay: immunoSEQ multiplex PCR; the TCRdb copy retains only in-frame clones and omits some. The sample has 150,000 to 200,000 clones, roughly 84% seen once; the top ten hold about 2%. V lost 2 bases to trimming and J lost 5 bases; unmatched junction nucleotides: 9. CDR3 length equals 16 residues. CDR1 and CDR2 from the germline V gene are MNHNS and SASEGT. Material: PBMCs. This rearrangement joins TRBV6-1 to TRBJ2-5; 9 positions agree with TRBD1. The source is a man between 18 and 29 years old in good health and CMV-seropositive. CDR3 DNA sequence: TGTGCCAGCAGTGAACTAGTTGGGACAGGGTCGGAGACCCAGTACTTC. This sequence encodes CASSELVGTGSETQYF.